These T cell receptor beta chains were read from a single sample in a study of radiotherapy plus CTLA-4 blockade in lung cancer. Generated by immunoSEQ multiplex PCR, the TCRdb table keeps only in-frame clones and is missing some. The sample consists of under 35,000 clones, 60% to 75% of them appearing once. Specimen: peripheral blood, collected from a patient treated with radiotherapy plus ipilimumab. The receptor set was obtained from a human donor with non-small cell lung cancer whose response to radiotherapy plus ipilimumab could not be evaluated. The CDR3 runs from the conserved cysteine through the conserved F or W. D genes are given only for firm matches. Clone size is stated in some rows and not others, as once, few, many or a class when expanded.

J gene: TRBJ2-7; D gene: NA; V gene: TRBV5-1; clone size: NA; CDR3 protein: CASSFGGTPYEQYF; CDR3 DNA: TGCGCCAGCAGCTTTGGGGGGACCCCCTACGAGCAGTACTTC
J gene: TRBJ1-1; D gene: TRBD1; V gene: TRBV7-2; clone size: medium-sized; CDR3 protein: CASSSPGQANAFF; CDR3 DNA: TGTGCCAGCAGCTCCCCGGGACAGGCAAACGCTTTCTTT
J gene: TRBJ2-2; D gene: TRBD1; V gene: TRBV7-2; clone size: NA; CDR3 protein: CASSYQTGVSTGELFF; CDR3 DNA: TGTGCCAGCAGCTACCAGACAGGGGTGAGCACCGGGGAGCTGTTTTTT
J gene: TRBJ1-2; D gene: NA; V gene: TRBV7-8; clone size: NA; CDR3 protein: CASSLAGLGYGYTF; CDR3 DNA: TGTGCCAGCAGCTTGGCGGGGTTGGGGTATGGCTACACCTTC
J gene: TRBJ2-7; D gene: TRBD1; V gene: TRBV11-3; clone size: once; CDR3 protein: CASSSGTGTYEQYF; CDR3 DNA: TGTGCCAGCAGCTCCGGGACAGGGACCTACGAGCAGTACTTC
J gene: TRBJ1-3; D gene: TRBD1; V gene: TRBV9; clone size: once; CDR3 protein: CASSGQGAAGNTIYF; CDR3 DNA: TGTGCCAGCAGCGGACAGGGGGCGGCTGGAAACACCATATATTTT
J gene: TRBJ2-7; D gene: TRBD2; V gene: TRBV5-5; clone size: NA; CDR3 protein: CASSLAPLAGGYEQYF; CDR3 DNA: TGTGCCAGCAGCTTGGCGCCGCTAGCGGGAGGGTACGAGCAGTACTTC
J gene: TRBJ2-7; D gene: TRBD2; V gene: TRBV14; clone size: NA; CDR3 protein: CASSQESPAGISYEQYF; CDR3 DNA: TGTGCCAGCAGCCAAGAGAGTCCAGCGGGAATATCCTACGAGCAGTACTTC
J gene: TRBJ2-1; D gene: TRBD2; V gene: TRBV7-9; clone size: NA; CDR3 protein: CASSQLGSGGSIYNEQFF; CDR3 DNA: TGTGCCAGCAGCCAACTGGGGAGCGGGGGAAGTATATACAATGAGCAGTTCTTC
J gene: TRBJ1-4; D gene: TRBD1; V gene: TRBV5-1; clone size: NA; CDR3 protein: CASSLAFTGGEKLFF; CDR3 DNA: TGCGCCAGCAGCTTGGCCTTTACAGGGGGGGAAAAACTGTTTTTT
J gene: TRBJ2-7; D gene: TRBD2; V gene: TRBV5-6; clone size: NA; CDR3 protein: CASSLPGLASYEQYF; CDR3 DNA: TGTGCCAGCAGTTTGCCGGGACTAGCCTCCTACGAGCAGTACTTC
J gene: TRBJ2-7; D gene: TRBD1; V gene: TRBV4-1; clone size: few; CDR3 protein: CASSQDTGTGGNEQYF; CDR3 DNA: TGCGCCAGCAGCCAAGATACCGGGACAGGGGGAAACGAGCAGTACTTC
J gene: TRBJ2-7; D gene: TRBD1; V gene: TRBV11-2; clone size: few; CDR3 protein: CASSSRDRAYEQYF; CDR3 DNA: TGTGCCAGCAGCAGCCGGGACAGGGCCTACGAGCAGTACTTC
J gene: TRBJ2-3; D gene: TRBD2; V gene: TRBV7-2; clone size: NA; CDR3 protein: CASSQGWASGIDTQYF; CDR3 DNA: TGTGCCAGCAGCCAGGGGTGGGCTAGCGGGATAGATACGCAGTATTTT
J gene: TRBJ1-5; D gene: NA; V gene: TRBV9; clone size: NA; CDR3 protein: CASSVGARVSPQHF; CDR3 DNA: TGTGCCAGCAGCGTAGGGGCTCGCGTCAGCCCCCAGCATTTT
J gene: TRBJ1-2; D gene: NA; V gene: TRBV19; clone size: NA; CDR3 protein: CASSIASGASSYGCTF; CDR3 DNA: TGTGCCAGTAGTATAGCTTCAGGGGCCTCCTCTTATGGCTGCACCTTC
J gene: TRBJ1-4; D gene: NA; V gene: TRBV5-1; clone size: once; CDR3 protein: CASSFLLGTNEKLFF; CDR3 DNA: TGCGCCAGCAGCTTTCTTCTCGGGACTAATGAAAAACTGTTTTTT
J gene: TRBJ2-7; D gene: NA; V gene: TRBV27; clone size: NA; CDR3 protein: CASSLYTAYEQYF; CDR3 DNA: TGTGCCAGCAGTTTATACACCGCCTACGAGCAGTACTTC
J gene: TRBJ2-1; D gene: TRBD2; V gene: TRBV4-3; clone size: NA; CDR3 protein: CASSQYSGSILEQFF; CDR3 DNA: TGCGCCAGCAGCCAATATAGCGGGAGTATACTTGAGCAGTTCTTC
J gene: TRBJ1-5; D gene: NA; V gene: TRBV6-6; clone size: NA; CDR3 protein: CASSFDRTQPQHF; CDR3 DNA: TGTGCCAGCAGTTTTGACAGGACTCAGCCCCAGCATTTT
J gene: TRBJ2-3; D gene: NA; V gene: TRBV9; clone size: NA; CDR3 protein: CASSPRTGEDTQYF; CDR3 DNA: TGTGCCAGCAGCCCCAGGACTGGAGAAGATACGCAGTATTTT
J gene: TRBJ1-1; D gene: NA; V gene: TRBV19; clone size: NA; CDR3 protein: CASSLRTANTEAFF; CDR3 DNA: TGTGCCAGTAGTCTTAGGACAGCGAACACTGAAGCTTTCTTT
J gene: TRBJ1-1; D gene: TRBD1; V gene: TRBV6-6; clone size: few; CDR3 protein: CASSVTGGNTEAFF; CDR3 DNA: TGTGCCAGCAGTGTGACAGGGGGTAACACTGAAGCTTTCTTT
J gene: TRBJ1-1; D gene: TRBD1; V gene: TRBV9; clone size: NA; CDR3 protein: CASSAEGTGRASEAFF; CDR3 DNA: TGTGCCAGCAGCGCCGAGGGGACAGGGAGAGCTTCTGAAGCTTTCTTT
J gene: TRBJ2-2; D gene: NA; V gene: TRBV7-8; clone size: NA; CDR3 protein: CASSLGSTGYTGELFF; CDR3 DNA: TGTGCCAGCAGCTTAGGGTCAACGGGTTACACCGGGGAGCTGTTTTTT
J gene: TRBJ2-7; D gene: NA; V gene: TRBV11-2; clone size: NA; CDR3 protein: CASSLPDYPGGQYF; CDR3 DNA: TGTGCCAGCAGCTTGCCGGACTATCCTGGCGGGCAGTACTTC
J gene: TRBJ2-2; D gene: TRBD1; V gene: TRBV4-3; clone size: NA; CDR3 protein: CASSQDWDRANTGELFF; CDR3 DNA: TGCGCCAGCAGCCAAGATTGGGACAGGGCAAACACCGGGGAGCTGTTTTTT
J gene: TRBJ2-3; D gene: NA; V gene: TRBV7-3; clone size: NA; CDR3 protein: CASSLGAQGDTQYF; CDR3 DNA: TGTGCCAGCAGCTTAGGTGCACAGGGAGATACGCAGTATTTT
J gene: TRBJ2-7; D gene: TRBD2; V gene: TRBV28; clone size: NA; CDR3 protein: CASSSSGNFFSYEQYF; CDR3 DNA: TGTGCCAGCAGTTCTAGCGGGAACTTCTTCTCCTACGAGCAGTACTTC
J gene: TRBJ2-7; D gene: TRBD2; V gene: TRBV2; clone size: NA; CDR3 protein: CASNRLAGGYEQYF; CDR3 DNA: TGTGCCAGCAATCGACTAGCGGGAGGGTACGAGCAGTACTTC
J gene: TRBJ2-2; D gene: NA; V gene: TRBV7-9; clone size: NA; CDR3 protein: CASSLGWVAGDGTGELFF; CDR3 DNA: TGTGCCAGCAGCTTAGGCTGGGTGGCAGGGGATGGCACCGGGGAGCTGTTTTTT
J gene: TRBJ1-2; D gene: NA; V gene: TRBV6-1; clone size: NA; CDR3 protein: CASSQNRARGYTF; CDR3 DNA: TGTGCCAGCAGCCAAAACAGGGCACGTGGCTACACCTTC
J gene: TRBJ2-3; D gene: TRBD2; V gene: TRBV28; clone size: NA; CDR3 protein: CASRLPGGTQYF; CDR3 DNA: TGTGCCAGCAGGCTACCGGGGGGGACGCAGTATTTT
J gene: TRBJ2-1; D gene: TRBD2; V gene: TRBV11-3; clone size: NA; CDR3 protein: CASSSGLAGSYEQFF; CDR3 DNA: TGTGCCAGCAGCTCGGGACTAGCAGGTTCATATGAGCAGTTCTTC
J gene: TRBJ1-2; D gene: NA; V gene: TRBV7-6; clone size: NA; CDR3 protein: CASSFIGDSGGYTF; CDR3 DNA: TGTGCCAGCAGCTTCATCGGGGATTCGGGCGGCTACACCTTC